This T cell receptor beta chain was retrieved from a study of T-cell memory formation after mild COVID-19. A single record per CDR3 protein comes from TCRdb applying MiXCR to the 5' RACE reads. The sample lists 95,000 to 110,000 distinct CDR3 sequences, roughly 14% occurring once. This clonotype was counted a few times. The clonotype comes from a man aged 18 to 29 who had mild COVID-19 (a few samples of this study predate the infection). Cell type and time point are not known. Input material: PBMCs or a T cell subset sorted from them (not recorded which).

The CDR3, as DNA: TGTGCCAGCAGCTTAGACTCAGGGGGTAGCCCCCAGCATTTT. It specifies CASSLDSGGSPQHF. V usage is TRBV7-9 and J usage is TRBJ1-5; 7 bases are shared with TRBD1. The V gene's germline CDR1 is SEHNR and CDR2 FQNEAQ (reference sequence). This CDR3 region has 14 residues. V lost 1 base, J lost 10 bases, and 7 bases stayed unmatched.